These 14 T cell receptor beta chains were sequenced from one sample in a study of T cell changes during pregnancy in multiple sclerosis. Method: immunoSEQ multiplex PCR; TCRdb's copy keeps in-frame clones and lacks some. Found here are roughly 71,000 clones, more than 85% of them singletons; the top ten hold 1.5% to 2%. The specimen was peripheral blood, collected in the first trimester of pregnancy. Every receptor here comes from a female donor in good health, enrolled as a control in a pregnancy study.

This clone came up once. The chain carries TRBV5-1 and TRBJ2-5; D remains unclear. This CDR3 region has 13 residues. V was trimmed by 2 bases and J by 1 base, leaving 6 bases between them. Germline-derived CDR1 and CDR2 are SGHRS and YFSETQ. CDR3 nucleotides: TGCGCCAGCAGCTTCGTTGTCCAAGAGACCCAGTACTTC. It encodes CASSFVVQETQYF.

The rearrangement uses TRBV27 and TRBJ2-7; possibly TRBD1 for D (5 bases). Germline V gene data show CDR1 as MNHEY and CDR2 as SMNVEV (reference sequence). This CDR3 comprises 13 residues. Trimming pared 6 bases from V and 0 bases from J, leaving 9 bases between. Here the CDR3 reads CASSAGISYEQYF. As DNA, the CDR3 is TGTGCCAGCAGCGCAGGGATCTCCTACGAGCAGTACTTC.

CDR3 nucleotides: TGTGCCAGCAGCTTACTATGGGGGGAGGGCAATGAGCAGTTCTTC. Its protein is CASSLLWGEGNEQFF. This chain links TRBV7-6 with TRBJ2-1, with 7 bases fitting TRBD2. Germline V gene sequence: CDR1 SGHVS, CDR2 FNYEAQ. This CDR3 region has 15 residues. V lost 2 bases, J lost 6 bases, and 7 bases stayed unmatched.

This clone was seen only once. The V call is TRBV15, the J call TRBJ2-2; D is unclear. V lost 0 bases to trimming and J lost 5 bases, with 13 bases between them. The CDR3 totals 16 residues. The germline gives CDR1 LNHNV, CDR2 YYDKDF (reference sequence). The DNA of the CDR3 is TGTGCCACCAGCAGAGAGAAAGTTCCCAGGACCGGGGAGCTGTTTTTT. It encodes CATSREKVPRTGELFF. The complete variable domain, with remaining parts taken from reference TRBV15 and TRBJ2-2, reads DAMVIQNPRYQVTQFGKPVTLSCSQTLNHNVMYWYQQKSSQAPKLLFHYYDKDFNNEADTPDNFQSRRPNTSFCFLDIRSPGLGDTAMYLCATSREKVPRTGELFFGEGSRLTVL.

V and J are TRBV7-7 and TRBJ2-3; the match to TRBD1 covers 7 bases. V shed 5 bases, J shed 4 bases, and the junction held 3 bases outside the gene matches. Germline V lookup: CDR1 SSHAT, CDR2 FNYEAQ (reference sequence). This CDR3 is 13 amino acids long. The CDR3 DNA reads TGTGCCAGCAGCCCGCAGGGGGCAGATACGCAGTATTTT. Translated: CASSPQGADTQYF. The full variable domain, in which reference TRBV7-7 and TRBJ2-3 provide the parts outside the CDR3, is GAGVSQSPRYKVTKRGQDVTLRCDPISSHATLYWYQQALGQGPEFLTYFNYEAQPDKSGLPSDRFSAERPEGSISTLTIQRTEQRDSAMYRCASSPQGADTQYFGPGTRLTVL.

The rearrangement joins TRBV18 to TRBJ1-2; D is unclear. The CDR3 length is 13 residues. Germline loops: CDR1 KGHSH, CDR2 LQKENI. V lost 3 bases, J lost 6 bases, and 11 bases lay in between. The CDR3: CASSPPQRHGYTF. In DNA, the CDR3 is TGTGCCAGCTCACCCCCCCAGCGCCATGGCTACACCTTC.

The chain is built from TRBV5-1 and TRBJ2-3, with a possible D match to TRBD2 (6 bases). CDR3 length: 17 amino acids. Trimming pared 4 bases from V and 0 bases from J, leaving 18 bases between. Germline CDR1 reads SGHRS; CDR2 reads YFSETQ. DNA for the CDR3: TGCGCCAGCAGCCCGCTTGGGGCGGGACTTAGCACAGATACGCAGTATTTT. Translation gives CASSPLGAGLSTDTQYF.

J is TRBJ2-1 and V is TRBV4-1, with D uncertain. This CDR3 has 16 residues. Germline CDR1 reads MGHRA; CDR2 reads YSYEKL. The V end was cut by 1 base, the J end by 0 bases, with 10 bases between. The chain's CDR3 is CASSQVGKSSYNEQFF. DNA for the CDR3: TGCGCCAGCAGCCAAGTTGGTAAGAGCTCCTACAATGAGCAGTTCTTC.

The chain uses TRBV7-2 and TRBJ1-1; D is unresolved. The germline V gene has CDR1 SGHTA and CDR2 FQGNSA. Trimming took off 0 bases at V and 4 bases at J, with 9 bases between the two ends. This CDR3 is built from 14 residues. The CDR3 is CASSLARPGTEAFF. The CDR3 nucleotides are TGTGCCAGCAGCTTAGCGCGACCGGGCACTGAAGCTTTCTTT.

The CDR3 coding sequence is TGTGCCAGCGGGGGGGGCCAAGAGACCCAGTACTTC. Amino acid sequence: CASGGGQETQYF. This chain joins TRBV6-5 and TRBJ2-5, with TRBD2 matching 7 bases. The CDR3 contains 12 residues. V gave up 8 bases and J gave up 1 base; unmatched junction bases: 1. CDR1 is MNHEY, CDR2 SVGAGI, per germline.

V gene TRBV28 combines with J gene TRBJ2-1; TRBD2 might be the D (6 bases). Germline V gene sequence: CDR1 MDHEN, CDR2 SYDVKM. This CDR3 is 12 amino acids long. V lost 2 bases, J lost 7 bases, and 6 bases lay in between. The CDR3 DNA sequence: TGTGCCAGCAGTTTACGGGGGAATGAGCAGTTCTTC. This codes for CASSLRGNEQFF.

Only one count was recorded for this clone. As DNA, the CDR3 is TGTGCCAGCGGACGTCCCAACAGGAATCAGCCCCAGCATTTT. Its translation: CASGRPNRNQPQHF. This chain connects TRBV28 to TRBJ1-5, with D possibly TRBD1 on 5 matching bases. V was shortened by 8 bases and J by 4 bases, with 15 bases between the two germline ends. Germline V gives CDR1 MDHEN, CDR2 SYDVKM. This CDR3 spans 14 amino acids.

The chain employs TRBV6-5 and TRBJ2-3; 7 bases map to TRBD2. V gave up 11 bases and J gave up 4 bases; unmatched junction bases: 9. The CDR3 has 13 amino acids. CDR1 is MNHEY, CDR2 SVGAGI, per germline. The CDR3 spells CAALGGGADTQYF. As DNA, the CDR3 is TGTGCCGCCCTTGGCGGGGGAGCAGATACGCAGTATTTT.

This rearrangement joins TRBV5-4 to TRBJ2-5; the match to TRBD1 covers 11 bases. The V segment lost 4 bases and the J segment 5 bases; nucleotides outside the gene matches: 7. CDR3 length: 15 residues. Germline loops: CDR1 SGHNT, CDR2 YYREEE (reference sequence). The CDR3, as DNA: TGTGCCAGCAGCGGTGCGGGACAGGGGGGTGAGACCCAGTACTTC. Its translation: CASSGAGQGGETQYF.